This T cell receptor (beta chain) originates from a study of shared clonotypes between healthy human individuals. The junction had 11 bases not matched to a gene; V was cut back by 4 bases and J by 7 bases. The CDR3 has 15 residues. Germline loops: CDR1 SEHNR, CDR2 FQNEAQ (reference sequence). Some clones are missing from TCRdb's copy, which holds only in-frame ones; the method was immunoSEQ multiplex PCR. The table has around 700,000 clones, about two thirds seen once. The sequence was obtained from a woman aged 25 to 39 in good health. What was sequenced was memory CD4+ T cells sorted from blood. Subset denoted: CD45RA-negative fraction. This sequence joins TRBV7-9 and TRBJ1-2, with 8 positions matching TRBD1. DNA of the CDR3: TGTGCCAGCAGCTCCCAAGGACAGGGATTAGGTGGCTACACCTTC. It translates to CASSSQGQGLGGYTF.